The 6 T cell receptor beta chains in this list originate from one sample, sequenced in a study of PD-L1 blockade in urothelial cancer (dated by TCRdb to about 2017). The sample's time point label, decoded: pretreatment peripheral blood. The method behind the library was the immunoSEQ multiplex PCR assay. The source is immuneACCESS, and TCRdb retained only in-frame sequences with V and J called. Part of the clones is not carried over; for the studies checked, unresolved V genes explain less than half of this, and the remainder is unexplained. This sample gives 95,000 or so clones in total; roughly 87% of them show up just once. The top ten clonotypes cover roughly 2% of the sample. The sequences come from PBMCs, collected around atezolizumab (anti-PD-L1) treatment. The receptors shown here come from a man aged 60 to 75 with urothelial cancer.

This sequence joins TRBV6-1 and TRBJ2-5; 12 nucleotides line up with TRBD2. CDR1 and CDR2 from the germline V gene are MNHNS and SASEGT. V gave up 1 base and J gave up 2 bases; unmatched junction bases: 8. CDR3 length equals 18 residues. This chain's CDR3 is CASSEGSLAGGRQETQYF. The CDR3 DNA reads TGTGCCAGCAGTGAAGGGAGCCTAGCGGGGGGGAGACAAGAGACCCAGTACTTC.

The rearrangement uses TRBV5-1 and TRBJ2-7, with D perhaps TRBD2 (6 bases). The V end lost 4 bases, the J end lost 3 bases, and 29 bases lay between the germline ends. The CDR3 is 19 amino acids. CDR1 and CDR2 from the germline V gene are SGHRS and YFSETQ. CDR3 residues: CASSLTGDVRGGRVYEQYF. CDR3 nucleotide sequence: TGCGCCAGCAGCCTCACGGGGGACGTACGGGGTGGCCGCGTCTACGAGCAGTACTTC.

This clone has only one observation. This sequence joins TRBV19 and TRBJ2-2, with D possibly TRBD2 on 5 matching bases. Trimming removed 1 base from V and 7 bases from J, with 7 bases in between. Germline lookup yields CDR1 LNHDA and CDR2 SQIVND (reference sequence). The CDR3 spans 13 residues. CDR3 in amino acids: CASSIGGGGELFF. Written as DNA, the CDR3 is TGTGCCAGTAGTATAGGAGGAGGCGGGGAGCTGTTTTTT.

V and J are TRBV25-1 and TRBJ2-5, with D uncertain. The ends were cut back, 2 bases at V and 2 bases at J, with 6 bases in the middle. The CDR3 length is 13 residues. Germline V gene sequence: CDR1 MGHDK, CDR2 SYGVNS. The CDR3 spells CASSENSQETQYF. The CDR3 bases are TGTGCCAGCAGTGAAAACAGTCAAGAGACCCAGTACTTC.

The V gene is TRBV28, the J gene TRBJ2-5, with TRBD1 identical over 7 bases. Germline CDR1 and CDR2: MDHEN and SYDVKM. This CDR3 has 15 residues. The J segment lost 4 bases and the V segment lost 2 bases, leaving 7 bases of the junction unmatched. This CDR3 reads CASSLIRAGGETQYF. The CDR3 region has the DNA TGTGCCAGCAGTTTAATACGGGCAGGGGGAGAGACCCAGTACTTC.

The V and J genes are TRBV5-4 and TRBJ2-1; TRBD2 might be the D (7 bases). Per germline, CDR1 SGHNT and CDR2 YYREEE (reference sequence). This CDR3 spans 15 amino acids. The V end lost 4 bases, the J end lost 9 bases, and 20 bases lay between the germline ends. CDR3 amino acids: CASSPWGGGYGEQFF. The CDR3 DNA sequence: TGTGCCAGCAGCCCATGGGGGGGCGGTTACGGTGAGCAGTTCTTC.